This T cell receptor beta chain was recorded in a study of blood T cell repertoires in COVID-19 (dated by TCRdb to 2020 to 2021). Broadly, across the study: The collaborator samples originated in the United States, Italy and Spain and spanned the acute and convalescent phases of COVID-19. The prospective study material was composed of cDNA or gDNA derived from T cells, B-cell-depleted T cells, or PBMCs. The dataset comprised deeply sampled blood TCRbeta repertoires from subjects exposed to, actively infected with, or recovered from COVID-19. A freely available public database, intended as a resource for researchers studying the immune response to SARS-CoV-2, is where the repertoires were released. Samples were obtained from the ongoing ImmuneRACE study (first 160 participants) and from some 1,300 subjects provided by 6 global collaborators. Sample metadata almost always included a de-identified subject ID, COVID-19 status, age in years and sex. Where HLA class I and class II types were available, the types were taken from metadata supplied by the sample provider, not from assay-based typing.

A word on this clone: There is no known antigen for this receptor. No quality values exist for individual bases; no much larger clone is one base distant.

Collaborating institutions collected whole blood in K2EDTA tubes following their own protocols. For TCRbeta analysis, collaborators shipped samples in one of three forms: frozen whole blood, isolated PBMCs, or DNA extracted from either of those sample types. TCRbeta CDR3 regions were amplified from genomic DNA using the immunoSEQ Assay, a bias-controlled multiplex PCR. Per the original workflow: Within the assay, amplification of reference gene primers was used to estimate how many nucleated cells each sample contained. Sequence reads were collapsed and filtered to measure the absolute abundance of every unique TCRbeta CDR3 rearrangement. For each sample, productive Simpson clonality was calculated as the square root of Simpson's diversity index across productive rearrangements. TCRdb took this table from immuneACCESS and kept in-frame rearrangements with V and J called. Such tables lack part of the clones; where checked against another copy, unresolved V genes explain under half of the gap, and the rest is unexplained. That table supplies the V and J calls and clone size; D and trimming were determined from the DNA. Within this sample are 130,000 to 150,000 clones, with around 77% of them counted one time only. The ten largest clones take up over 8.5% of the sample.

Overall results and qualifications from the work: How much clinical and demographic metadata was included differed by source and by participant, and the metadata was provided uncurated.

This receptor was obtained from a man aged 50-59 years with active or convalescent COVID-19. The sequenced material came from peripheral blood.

The CDR3 has the sequence CASTAGSYYNEQFF. The bases read TGTGCCAGCACGGCGGGTTCTTACTACAATGAGCAGTTCTTC. The V and J segments used are TRBV2 and TRBJ2-1, with TRBD2 as a weak D call on 5 bases. Per the germline V gene, SNHLY is the CDR1 and FYNNEI is the CDR2. Trimming at the junction amounts to 7 bases on V and 3 bases on J, and the germline ends lie 13 bases apart. From cysteine to phenylalanine, the CDR3 is 14 amino acids long. Only CDR3 DNA remains: 42 bases, in frame from the first base.